The following is a T cell receptor (beta chain) sequence with its context. The clone's antigen remains unknown. No much larger clonotype is one base removed from it; base qualities were not supplied. The record originates from a study of OX40 agonist ivuxolimab in advanced cancers. For the study in its entirety: Ivuxolimab was an agonistic, fully human IgG2 monoclonal antibody directed against OX40 (CD134), a costimulatory receptor. Intravenous ivuxolimab was administered to patients every 2 weeks at six dose levels: 0.01, 0.1, 0.3, 1.5, 3 and 10 mg/kg. Of the roughly 51 patients in dose escalation, about 20 had hepatocellular carcinoma, some 15 had melanoma, 9 had renal cell carcinoma and 9 had head and neck cancer. In the dose-escalation cohort, approximately 82% of patients were male, and the mean age was 60 years with a range of roughly 23 to 79. Patients were allowed to have had prior anti-PD-1, anti-PD-L1 or anti-CTLA-4 therapy, and around 41% of the dose-escalation patients had previously received checkpoint inhibitors. Three dose-escalation patients achieved partial responses, one with hepatocellular carcinoma and two with cutaneous melanoma. Peripheral TCRbeta sequencing was intended to test whether TCR sequence diversity was altered and clonal T-cell expansion was caused by ivuxolimab. The paper describes the monotherapy dose-escalation part (N of about 47 patients) of the phase I trial of ivuxolimab. Findings and caveats that apply to the study as a whole: Which antigens the clonally expanded peripheral T cells were specific for was not determined. Partial responders in the 0.1-3.0 mg/kg groups had among the lowest normalized peripheral clonal expansion, especially among CD8+ T cells. At doses of 0.1 to 3.0 mg/kg, clonal expansion of both CD4+ and CD8+ blood T cells was observed from baseline to week 6. After ivuxolimab, expanded clones were on average more numerous among CD8+ T cells than among CD4+ T cells. Low levels of normalized T-cell clonal expansion were also seen in some patients who did not respond.

Patients with a history of autoimmune disease or receiving systemic immunosuppression were excluded from the trial. Peripheral blood for TCR sequencing was collected from all dose cohorts at baseline, on cycle 4 day 1, and on cycle 7 day 1. Samples came from an open-label, multicenter, first-in-human phase I dose-escalation trial of ivuxolimab. The trial enrolled adults with locally advanced or metastatic head and neck squamous cell, hepatocellular, melanoma or renal cell carcinoma. Before TCR sequencing, CD4+ and CD8+ T cells were separately sorted from peripheral blood. Genomic DNA was extracted from sorted cells for sequencing of the TCRbeta CDR3 region. TCRbeta CDR3 regions were sequenced using the immunoSEQ Assay. The immuneACCESS repertoire file appears here via TCRdb, limited to in-frame rearrangements. These files lack a portion of the clones; in checked studies, under half of the deficit traces to unresolved V genes, and the cause of the others is not known. This sample holds around 49,000 clones; about 79% were observed only once. Of the sample, 6.5% to 9.5% falls within the top ten clones.

Its CDR3 holds 11 amino acids, cysteine through phenylalanine. Kept here is only the CDR3 DNA, which spans 33 bases and is read in frame from base 1. V is cut by 5 bases and J by 3 bases, and the space between the germline ends is 5 bases. In the germline V gene, CDR1 corresponds to SGHTA and CDR2 to FQGNSA. The rearranged segments are TRBV7-2 and TRBJ2-7; the D gene assignment is ambiguous. Sequenced here: CD4+ or CD8+ T cells sorted from blood, sampled in a trial of the OX40 agonist ivuxolimab. The receptor's source is an adult with an advanced solid tumor such as melanoma, head and neck, liver or kidney cancer. The CDR3: CASSVRYEQYF. The sequenced DNA: TGTGCCAGCAGCGTACGCTACGAGCAGTACTTC.